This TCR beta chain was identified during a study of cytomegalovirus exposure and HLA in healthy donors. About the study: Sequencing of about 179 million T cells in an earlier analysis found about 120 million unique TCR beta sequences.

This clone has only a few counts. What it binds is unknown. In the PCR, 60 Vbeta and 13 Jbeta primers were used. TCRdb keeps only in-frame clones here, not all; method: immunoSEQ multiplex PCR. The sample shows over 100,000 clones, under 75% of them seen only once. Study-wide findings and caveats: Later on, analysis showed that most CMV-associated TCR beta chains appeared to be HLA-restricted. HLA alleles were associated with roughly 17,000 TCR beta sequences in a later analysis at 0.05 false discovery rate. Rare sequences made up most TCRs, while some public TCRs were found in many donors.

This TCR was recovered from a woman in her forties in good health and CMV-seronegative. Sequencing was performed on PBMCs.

Here the CDR3 DNA reads TGTGCCAGCAGCTTAGTTTCGGGGTGGCACACTGAAGCTTTCTTT. It encodes CASSLVSGWHTEAFF. J is TRBJ1-1 and V is TRBV11-2; D unclear. Per germline, CDR1 SGHAT and CDR2 FQNNGV. This CDR3 comprises 15 residues. V was clipped by 1 base and J by 3 bases, with 12 bases between them.